Below are 27 T cell receptor beta chains sequenced from a single sample in a study of metastatic and nonmetastatic thyroid tumors. No treatment had been given to any patient before thyroid surgery. From the PCR reads, TCRdb re-called clones with MiXCR. The sample includes 30,000 to 35,000 clones, around 17% of them seen just once. The specimen sequenced was blood. The source of these receptors is a female donor with papillary thyroid cancer or a benign thyroid nodule (not recorded which). Some clones in this sample may be carry-over from other donors' samples.

This clone was counted ten times or more. The chain uses TRBV30 and TRBJ1-4; D is unclear. The CDR3 is made up of 12 amino acids. The V end was cut by 1 base, the J end by 8 bases, with 8 bases between. Germline assignment: CDR1 GTSNPN and CDR2 SVGIG (reference sequence). The CDR3 DNA is TGTGCCTGGAGTGGGGAAGACGAAAAACTGTTTTTT. Translated, it gives CAWSGEDEKLFF. Complete variable domain (other parts from reference TRBV30 and TRBJ1-4): SQTIHQWPATLVQPVGSPLSLECTVEGTSNPNLYWYRQAAGRGLQLLFYSVGIGQISSEVPQNLSASRPQDRQFILSSKKLLLSDSGFYLCAWSGEDEKLFFGSGTQLSVL.

This clone was found many times. V is TRBV6-1 and J is TRBJ2-3; a weak D match, TRBD2 (7 bases). With 4 bases removed from V and 2 bases from J, the gap between germline ends came to 13 bases. The CDR3 has 15 residues. Germline V gene data show CDR1 as MNHNS and CDR2 as SASEGT. The CDR3 DNA sequence: TGTGCCAGCAGTGTCGGGGAGGGGGTCACAGATACGCAGTATTTT. This gives the protein CASSVGEGVTDTQYF.

The gene calls are TRBV28 and TRBJ1-6; possible D gene TRBD1, 6 bases. Germline loops: CDR1 MDHEN, CDR2 SYDVKM. V gave up 7 bases and J gave up 10 bases, with 20 bases separating them. The CDR3 is made up of 15 amino acids. The CDR3 reads CASIRGGRVKSPLHF. The DNA for the CDR3 is TGTGCCAGCATCAGGGGTGGTCGAGTAAAATCACCCCTCCACTTT.

This clone was counted ten times or more. V is TRBV6-1 and J is TRBJ2-1; D is uncertain. Trimming shortened V by 3 bases and J by 3 bases, and 12 bases separated the two germline ends. The CDR3 length is 15 residues. Germline CDR1 reads MNHNS; CDR2 reads SASEGT. In DNA, the CDR3 is TGTGCCAGCAGTGAGGGCGCGGTAGGCTACAATGAGCAGTTCTTC. This encodes CASSEGAVGYNEQFF.

This chain links TRBV20-1 with TRBJ2-1; 10 bases map to TRBD1. The junction had 16 bases not matched to a gene; V was cut back by 4 bases and J by 7 bases. The CDR3 is made up of 17 amino acids. Germline CDR1 reads DFQATT; CDR2 reads SNEGSKA (reference sequence). In DNA form, the CDR3 reads TGCAGTGCTACCGAACGTCTTGGGACAGGGGATATAAATGAGCAGTTCTTC. Its translation: CSATERLGTGDINEQFF.

About this clone itself: The junction departs from the called germline gene at one end, perhaps through a read error. The V and J genes are TRBV6-2 or TRBV6-3 and TRBJ2-2; D ambiguous. CDR1 and CDR2 (germline): MNHEY, SVGEGT. The CDR3 is made up of 13 amino acids. The DNA for the CDR3 is TGTGCCAGCGGTTATTGGAACACCAGGGAGCTGTTTTTT. Residues: CASGYWNTRELFF.

This clone was observed at least ten times. The chain joins TRBV4-1 to TRBJ2-7; the D is unclear. The germline gives CDR1 MGHRA, CDR2 YSYEKL. The germline V and J ends were trimmed by 0 bases and 3 bases, with 15 bases remaining between them. This CDR3 comprises 16 residues. The CDR3 reads CASSQDSVGRNYEQYF. DNA for the CDR3: TGCGCCAGCAGCCAAGATTCGGTTGGCAGAAACTACGAGCAGTACTTC.

This clone has ten or more counts. The chain recombines TRBV7-3 with TRBJ2-1; 9 nucleotides align to TRBD2. CDR1 SGHTA and CDR2 FQGTGA come from the germline V gene. Trimming removed 6 bases from V and 7 bases from J; junction bases left unmatched: 4. This CDR3 is built from 13 residues. The DNA of the CDR3 is TGTGCCAGCAGGGTAGCGGGAGATAATGAGCAGTTCTTC. This gives the protein CASRVAGDNEQFF.

Many counts were recorded for this clone. The chain joins TRBV6-6 to TRBJ1-1, with TRBD1 as a possible D gene (5 bases). The CDR3 has 13 residues. Per the germline V gene, CDR1 is MNHNY and CDR2 is SVGAGI (reference sequence). Trimming cost V 2 bases and J 5 bases, with 9 bases left between them. Here the CDR3 DNA reads TGTGCCAGCAGTTACGGTGGGGGGACTGAAGCTTTCTTT. Translated: CASSYGGGTEAFF.

This clone was found many times. The genes are TRBV29-1 and TRBJ1-1; a weak D match, TRBD1 (6 bases). CDR1 and CDR2 from the germline V gene are SQVTM and ANQGSEA. V shed 8 bases and J shed 4 bases, with 17 bases lying between them. The CDR3 totals 13 residues. CDR3 DNA sequence: TGCAGCTTATTTTTCACAGGGCGCACTGAAGCTTTCTTT. It translates to CSLFFTGRTEAFF. The full variable domain, completed using reference TRBV29-1 and TRBJ1-1, is SAVISQKPSRDICQRGTSLTIQCQVDSQVTMMFWYRQQPGQSLTLIATANQGSEATYESGFVIDKFPISRPNLTFSTLTVSNMSPEDSSIYLCSLFFTGRTEAFFGQGTRLTVV.

This clone was observed at least ten times. The CDR3 DNA follows: TGTGCCAGCAGCTTGGCCGGGCCGGCTACGCAGTATTTT. Amino acids: CASSLAGPATQYF. The chain links TRBV5-4 to TRBJ2-3; D is unresolved. Germline-derived CDR1 and CDR2 are SGHNT and YYREEE (reference sequence). This CDR3 is 13 amino acids long. V lost 0 bases, J lost 8 bases, and 10 bases lay in between.

Comments on this clone: A junction end diverges from the germline sequence, so it may reflect a read error. The genes are TRBV25-1 and TRBJ2-1; D is ambiguous. Germline CDR1 MGHDK, CDR2 SYGVNS. This CDR3 has 13 residues. CDR3 loop: CSSSDQGMSEQFF. CDR3 DNA sequence: TGTTCCAGCAGTGATCAAGGAATGAGTGAGCAGTTCTTC.

V is TRBV6-1 and J is TRBJ2-2; 13 bases align to TRBD2. Germline V gene lookup returns CDR1 MNHNS and CDR2 SASEGT. There are 15 residues in the CDR3. With V trimmed by 7 bases and J by 5 bases, 4 bases remained unmatched. The CDR3 sequence is CASIRLAGGTGELFF. The DNA for the CDR3 is TGTGCCAGCATCCGACTAGCGGGAGGTACCGGGGAGCTGTTTTTT.

This clone was observed many times. This chain links TRBV5-4 with TRBJ2-7, with D tentatively TRBD1 (6 bases). The CDR3 contains 14 residues. With 4 bases removed from V and 5 bases from J, the gap between germline ends came to 16 bases. CDR1 and CDR2 (germline): SGHNT, YYREEE (reference sequence). CDR3 bases: TGTGCCAGCAGCCCGCGACCCAAGGGGGACGAGCAGTACTTC. As protein: CASSPRPKGDEQYF.

On this clone itself: This may arise from a read error, as a much more abundant clone is one base away. The CDR3 DNA reads as TGTGCCTGCATCAGCTGGACAGGGTATGCCGGGGAGCTGTTTTTT. This encodes CACISWTGYAGELFF. The chain has TRBV6-2 or TRBV6-3 and TRBJ2-2; 8 bases match TRBD1. V dropped 11 bases and J dropped 6; count of bases not matched to a gene: 14. This CDR3 contains 15 residues. Looked up from germline, CDR1 is MNHEY and CDR2 is SVGEGT.

At least ten counts were recorded for this clone. This chain connects TRBV7-9 to TRBJ1-4; maybe TRBD1 (5 bases). Deletions cut 5 bases from V and 0 bases from J, with 13 bases between. CDR1 and CDR2 from the germline V gene are SEHNR and FQNEAQ (reference sequence). The CDR3 is 16 amino acids. The CDR3 spells CASSPGTAPTNEKLFF. As DNA, the CDR3 is TGTGCCAGCAGCCCGGGGACTGCCCCAACTAATGAAAAACTGTTTTTT.

The table lists this clone with many counts. The CDR3 protein is CASMGQGPTGELFF. The CDR3 coding sequence is TGTGCCAGCATGGGACAGGGGCCCACCGGGGAGCTGTTTTTT. This chain links TRBV2 with TRBJ2-2, with 10 bases that match TRBD1. The V and J ends lost 7 bases and 4 bases, in that order; junction bases with no gene match: 3. CDR3 length: 14 residues. The germline CDR1 and CDR2 sequences are SNHLY and FYNNEI.

This clone was picked up many times. This chain links TRBV7-9 with TRBJ2-2; 10 nucleotides line up with TRBD1. Trimming at V came to 4 bases and at J to 5 bases, leaving 7 bases not matched to a gene. The germline V gene encodes CDR1 SEHNR and CDR2 FQNEAQ (reference sequence). The CDR3 is 16 amino acids. CDR3 coding DNA: TGTGCCAGCAGCTCACGGACAGGGGGGGGTACCGGGGAGCTGTTTTTT. As protein: CASSSRTGGGTGELFF.

This clone showed up many times. The J gene is TRBJ2-3, the V gene TRBV2, with 7 bases identical to TRBD2. This CDR3 spans 14 amino acids. CDR1 is SNHLY, CDR2 FYNNEI, per germline. V dropped 4 bases and J dropped 4; count of bases not matched to a gene: 5. The CDR3 spells CASSGGRAADTQYF. Written as DNA, the CDR3 is TGTGCCAGCAGTGGGGGGAGGGCTGCAGATACGCAGTATTTT. The variable domain in full, with the rest retrieved from reference TRBV2 and TRBJ2-3, is EPEVTQTPSHQVTQMGQEVILRCVPISNHLYFYWYRQILGQKVEFLVSFYNNEISEKSEIFDDQFSVERPDGSNFTLKIRSTKLEDSAMYFCASSGGRAADTQYFGPGTRLTVL.

This clone was counted only a few times. Different DNA sequences within this sample yield the same CDR3. The chain couples TRBV28 to TRBJ1-5; D ambiguous. Trimming left V 6 bases short and J 7 bases short, with 16 bases between. This CDR3 has 14 residues. From germline, CDR1 is MDHEN and CDR2 SYDVKM. This CDR3 reads CASSLNGPGQPQHF. CDR3 nucleotide sequence: TGTGCCAGCAGCTTAAACGGGCCGGGACAGCCCCAGCATTTT.

This clone came up many times. V and J are TRBV20-1 and TRBJ1-5; D call uncertain. Germline loops: CDR1 DFQATT, CDR2 SNEGSKA (reference sequence). With 1 base removed from V and 2 bases from J, the gap between germline ends came to 9 bases. The CDR3 spans 14 residues. The CDR3 nucleotides are TGCAGTGCTAGAGGAAGCGGCGGCAATCAGCCCCAGCATTTT. Translated: CSARGSGGNQPQHF.

This clone has at least ten counts. The chain couples TRBV25-1 to TRBJ1-1, with 8 positions matching TRBD1. The CDR3 contains 14 residues. Losses at the gene ends were 6 bases for V and 1 base for J; bases not matched to a gene: 4. From germline, CDR1 is MGHDK and CDR2 SYGVNS. The CDR3 region is CASRQGGGNTEAFF. The DNA for the CDR3 is TGTGCCAGCAGACAGGGGGGGGGGAACACTGAAGCTTTCTTT.

The chain joins TRBV4-2 to TRBJ2-3; D unresolved. The CDR3 covers 16 residues. Trimming removed 7 bases from V and 4 bases from J, with 21 bases in between. Germline loops: CDR1 LGHNA, CDR2 YNFKEQ. The CDR3 loop is CASIRAENYPADTQYF. The CDR3, as DNA: TGTGCCAGCATCCGGGCGGAGAACTATCCCGCAGATACGCAGTATTTT.

This clone was seen many times. The chain uses TRBV25-1 and TRBJ1-4; 7 bases fit TRBD1. J lost 5 bases, V lost 5 bases, and 5 bases had no gene match. Germline-derived CDR1 and CDR2 are MGHDK and SYGVNS. This CDR3 region has 14 residues. The CDR3 is CASSLGRGNEKLFF. The CDR3 DNA reads TGTGCCAGCAGTCTTGGCAGGGGGAATGAAAAACTGTTTTTT.

Ten or more counts support this clone. The J gene is TRBJ2-2, the V gene TRBV12-3 or TRBV12-4; D gene uncertain. The CDR3 has 14 amino acids. Trimming stripped 10 bases from V and 2 bases from J, with 14 bases between. The CDR3 sequence is CATGRMTNTGELFF. The CDR3 DNA reads TGTGCCACCGGTAGGATGACTAACACCGGGGAGCTGTTTTTT.

This clone has a count of ten or more. V and J are TRBV5-1 and TRBJ2-5, with TRBD2 as a possible D gene (6 bases). V was cut by 0 bases and J by 5 bases, with 14 bases left in between. Per the germline V gene, CDR1 is SGHRS and CDR2 is YFSETQ. The CDR3 covers 15 residues. CDR3 nucleotides: TGCGCCAGCAGCTTGGGGGGAGGAGCACGGGAGACCCAGTACTTC. It is translated as CASSLGGGARETQYF.

This clone was picked up many times. CDR3 nucleotides: TGTGCCAGCAGTTTGGGGGCAGGGAAAGCCTACGAGCAGTACTTC. The encoded protein is CASSLGAGKAYEQYF. J is TRBJ2-7 and V is TRBV28; D is perhaps TRBD1 (6 bases). The ends were cut back, 3 bases at V and 2 bases at J, with 14 bases in the middle. The CDR3 is 15 residues long. The germline gives CDR1 MDHEN, CDR2 SYDVKM.